The 16 T cell receptor beta chains given below trace back to one sample, sequenced in a study of T cells in Graves' hyperthyroidism and ophthalmopathy. Amplified TCR beta CDR3 regions came from RNA transcripts. First-round RT-PCR targeting the TCR CDR3 was performed with the HTBI primer set. TCRdb redid the calling of the multiplex PCR reads with MiXCR, one entry per CDR3 protein. Here the sample spans hundreds of thousands of distinct CDR3 sequences, roughly 17% being singletons. Sequencing used blood. Receptor source: a woman under 30 with Graves' ophthalmopathy.

Many counts were recorded for this clonotype. This chain joins TRBV28 and TRBJ2-7; D may be TRBD1 or TRBD2 (5 bases each). The germline CDR1 and CDR2 sequences are MDHEN and SYDVKM. The CDR3 has 12 residues. V dropped 4 bases and J dropped 4 bases, with 8 bases sitting between them. CDR3 nucleotide sequence: TGTGCCAGCAGTTCGGGGCCGTACGAGCAGTACTTC. This codes for CASSSGPYEQYF.

This clonotype was recorded many times. V and J are TRBV7-8 and TRBJ2-7, with 10 bases that match TRBD1. The V and J ends lost 5 bases and 6 bases, in that order; junction bases with no gene match: 7. This CDR3 is built from 14 residues. Germline CDR1 and CDR2: SGHVS and FQNEAQ. CDR3 sequence reads: CASSPRTGGAEQYF. The DNA of the CDR3 is TGTGCCAGCAGCCCCAGGACAGGGGGGGCCGAGCAGTACTTC.

A few counts support this clonotype. The V and J genes are TRBV29-1 and TRBJ2-1; D is tentatively TRBD1 or TRBD2 (5 bases each). CDR1 and CDR2 from the germline V gene are SQVTM and ANQGSEA. The CDR3 runs 12 residues. V was cut by 6 bases and J by 12 bases, with 18 bases left in between. The CDR3 DNA is TGCAGCGTGGGGATTGATGGGGGAATGCAGTTCTTC. This encodes CSVGIDGGMQFF.

This clonotype was detected many times. The chain uses TRBV6-6 and TRBJ2-7; D may be TRBD2 (5 bases). Trimming took 0 bases from V and 0 from J, leaving 9 bases between them. The CDR3 contains 15 residues. Per germline, CDR1 MNHNY and CDR2 SVGAGI (reference sequence). CDR3 sequence reads: CASSYSNGISYEQYF. The CDR3 DNA reads TGTGCCAGCAGTTACTCGAACGGGATCTCCTACGAGCAGTACTTC.

This clonotype was observed a handful of times. The V and J genes are TRBV24-1 and TRBJ1-1; D is ambiguous. The CDR3 runs to 13 residues. V dropped 5 bases and J dropped 1 base, with 7 bases sitting between them. Germline CDR1 reads KGHDR; CDR2 reads SFDVKD. The CDR3 protein is CATSVPGNTEAFF. The CDR3 DNA is TGTGCCACCAGTGTACCGGGGAACACTGAAGCTTTCTTT.

This clonotype appeared a few times. This rearrangement joins TRBV28 to TRBJ2-2; D perhaps matches TRBD1 (6 bases). This CDR3 spans 16 amino acids. Between the trimmed V and J ends, which lost 2 bases and 0 bases, there was a span of 10 bases. Germline CDR1 is MDHEN and CDR2 is SYDVKM. The CDR3 sequence: CASSLIWDTNTGELFF. CDR3 sequence (DNA): TGTGCCAGCAGTTTAATCTGGGACACGAACACCGGGGAGCTGTTTTTT.

The chain is built from TRBV7-9 and TRBJ2-1, with 8 bases matching TRBD2. There are 17 residues in the CDR3. From germline, CDR1 is SEHNR and CDR2 FQNEAQ (reference sequence). The ends lost 1 base at V and 2 bases at J; junction bases unmatched: 7. The CDR3 nucleotides read TGTGCCAGCAGCTTAGGGGCTAGCGGGTTTGCCTACAATGAGCAGTTCTTC. It specifies CASSLGASGFAYNEQFF.

This clonotype has a handful of counts. The chain joins TRBV10-1 to TRBJ2-7; D remains ambiguous. Trimming cost V 3 bases and J 2 bases, with 14 bases left between them. From germline, CDR1 is WNHNN and CDR2 SYGVQD (reference sequence). The CDR3 is 15 amino acids. DNA of the CDR3: TGCGCCAGCAGTGATCGCTCAGACCCGCCCTACGAGCAGTACTTC. Translated: CASSDRSDPPYEQYF.

This clonotype was recorded at least ten times. The V gene is TRBV29-1, the J gene TRBJ1-1; 12 bases match TRBD1. There are 13 residues in the CDR3. Germline CDR1 SQVTM, CDR2 ANQGSEA. V gave up 5 bases and J gave up 10 bases; unmatched junction bases: 8. CDR3 sequence reads: CSVLGGQGAGAFF. Here the CDR3 DNA reads TGCAGCGTTCTGGGGGGACAGGGGGCTGGAGCTTTCTTT.

This clonotype was seen many times. The chain employs TRBV20-1 and TRBJ1-5; tentatively, D is TRBD1 (5 bases). The V and J ends lost 2 bases and 2 bases respectively, with 16 bases between them. There are 16 residues in the CDR3. The germline V gene encodes CDR1 DFQATT and CDR2 SNEGSKA (reference sequence). The CDR3 loop reads CSARTLPGSGNQPQHF. The CDR3 coding sequence is TGCAGTGCTAGAACGCTCCCAGGGTCAGGCAATCAGCCCCAGCATTTT.

The chain is built from TRBV5-5 and TRBJ2-1; the D is unclear. The J call may be faulty, since TRBJ2-7 better matches the DNA end. The germline V gene has CDR1 SGHKS and CDR2 YYEKEE (reference sequence). The CDR3 loop spans 16 amino acids. The CDR3 DNA follows: TGTGCCAGCAGCTATGGTAATGCACCCCCCGACAATGAGCAGTACTTC. Translating gives CASSYGNAPPDNEQYF.

The V gene is TRBV10-3, the J gene TRBJ1-1, with D possibly being TRBD1 (5 bases). V shed 2 bases and J shed 7 bases, with 14 bases lying between them. CDR1 and CDR2 (germline): ENHRY, SYGVKD. The CDR3 totals 14 residues. The CDR3 sequence is CAISEETGAFEAFF. The CDR3 nucleotides read TGTGCCATCAGTGAGGAAACAGGCGCTTTTGAAGCTTTCTTT.

This chain connects TRBV4-3 to TRBJ1-2, with D maybe TRBD1 (5 bases). With 4 bases removed from V and 8 bases from J, the gap between germline ends came to 17 bases. The CDR3 has 14 amino acids. Germline V gene data show CDR1 as LGHNA and CDR2 as YSLEER. The CDR3 here is CASSRGQGELGYTF. Here the CDR3 DNA reads TGCGCCAGCAGCCGAGGTCAGGGAGAACTGGGCTACACCTTC.

V and J are TRBV10-3 and TRBJ1-4; 8 nucleotides agree with TRBD1. There are 16 residues in the CDR3. Trimming removed 0 bases from V and 8 bases from J; junction bases left unmatched: 8. Germline V gives CDR1 ENHRY, CDR2 SYGVKD. The CDR3, as DNA: TGTGCCATCAGTGAGTCGAAGACAGGGGTTGGAGAAAAACTGTTTTTT. It translates to CAISESKTGVGEKLFF.

This clonotype has a handful of counts. The V call is TRBV19, the J call TRBJ1-1; D is ambiguous. The length of the CDR3 is 14 residues. Deletions cut 6 bases from V and 0 bases from J, with 11 bases between. CDR1 LNHDA and CDR2 SQIVND come from the germline V gene (reference sequence). The CDR3 DNA is TGTGCCAGTAGCCAGGCAGAGATGAACACTGAAGCTTTCTTT. Amino acid sequence: CASSQAEMNTEAFF.

This clonotype appeared many times. This chain links TRBV3-1 with TRBJ1-1; weak D call: TRBD1 (6 bases). Germline assignment: CDR1 LGHDT and CDR2 YNNKEL (reference sequence). CDR3 length: 14 amino acids. The V end was cut by 3 bases, the J end by 1 base, with 9 bases between. CDR3 nucleotide sequence: TGTGCCAGCAGCCAGACAGGACAGAACACTGAAGCTTTCTTT. Protein: CASSQTGQNTEAFF.